The present entry profiles one T cell receptor (beta chain) with its context. These data belong to a study of T-cell reconstitution after alpha-beta-depleted transplantation in children. Researchers prepared the TCRbeta library using unique molecular identifiers, the study reports. TCRdb processed the PCR reads anew with MiXCR; each CDR3 protein has one entry. The repertoire has just over 350,000 distinct CDR3 sequences, about an eighth of them found once; the top ten carry 4.3%. The CDR3 loop spans 15 amino acids. Germline assignment: CDR1 SGHRS and CDR2 YFSETQ. V lost 1 base to trimming and J lost 2 bases, with 10 bases between them.

The input for sequencing was PBMCs, taken from the stem cell graft. The chain recombines TRBV5-1 with TRBJ1-3, with D possibly matching TRBD1 (5 bases). The TCR sequence derives from a human donor who donated a stem cell graft to a child with Fanconi anemia. The CDR3 here is CASSLLGTTGNTIYF. The CDR3, as DNA: TGCGCCAGCAGCTTGCTCGGGACTACTGGAAACACCATATATTTT.